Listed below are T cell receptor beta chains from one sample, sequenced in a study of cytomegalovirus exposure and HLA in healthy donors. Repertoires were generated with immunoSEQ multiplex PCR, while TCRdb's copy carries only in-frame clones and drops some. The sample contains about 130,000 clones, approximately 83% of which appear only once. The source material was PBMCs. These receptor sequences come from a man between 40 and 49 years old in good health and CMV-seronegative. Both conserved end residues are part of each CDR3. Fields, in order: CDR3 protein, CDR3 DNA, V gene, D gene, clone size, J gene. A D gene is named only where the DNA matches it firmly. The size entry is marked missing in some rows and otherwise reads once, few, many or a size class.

cdr3_aa: CAWRNGGTGVGELFF
cdr3_nt: TGTGCCTGGCGCAATGGGGGGACAGGGGTCGGGGAGCTGTTTTTT
v_call: TRBV30
d_call: TRBD1
clone_size: .
j_call: TRBJ2-2

cdr3_aa: CSVDVGLAGEQYF
cdr3_nt: TGCAGCGTTGATGTCGGCCTAGCGGGGGAGCAGTACTTC
v_call: TRBV29-1
d_call: TRBD2
clone_size: .
j_call: TRBJ2-7

cdr3_aa: CASSQPGAEETQYF
cdr3_nt: TGCGCCAGCAGTCAACCCGGAGCAGAAGAGACCCAGTACTTC
v_call: TRBV5-1
d_call: .
clone_size: .
j_call: TRBJ2-5

cdr3_aa: CASRKQGAGYGCTF
cdr3_nt: TGTGCCAGCAGAAAACAGGGGGCTGGCTATGGCTGCACCTTC
v_call: TRBV6-5
d_call: TRBD1
clone_size: once
j_call: TRBJ1-2

cdr3_aa: CASSTLRLAGGLKTQYF
cdr3_nt: TGTGCCAGCAGCACACTCCGGCTAGCGGGAGGTTTGAAGACCCAGTACTTC
v_call: TRBV11-2
d_call: TRBD2
clone_size: .
j_call: TRBJ2-5

cdr3_aa: CASSYRGGTSTDTQYF
cdr3_nt: TGTGCCAGCAGTTATCGTGGGGGCACTAGCACAGATACGCAGTATTTT
v_call: TRBV6-5
d_call: .
clone_size: .
j_call: TRBJ2-3

cdr3_aa: CASSPGQGPYEQYF
cdr3_nt: TGCGCCAGCAGCCCGGGACAGGGGCCCTACGAGCAGTACTTC
v_call: TRBV5-1
d_call: TRBD1
clone_size: .
j_call: TRBJ2-7

cdr3_aa: CASSQPEGTEGNEKLFF
cdr3_nt: TGTGCCAGCAGCCAGCCCGAGGGGACGGAGGGGAATGAAAAACTGTTTTTT
v_call: TRBV4-2
d_call: .
clone_size: .
j_call: TRBJ1-4

cdr3_aa: CASSFPGQGGYEQYF
cdr3_nt: TGCGCCAGCAGCTTCCCGGGACAGGGGGGGTACGAGCAGTACTTC
v_call: TRBV5-1
d_call: TRBD1
clone_size: .
j_call: TRBJ2-7

cdr3_aa: CASSTRTSTDTQYF
cdr3_nt: TGTGCCAGCAGCACAAGGACTAGCACAGATACGCAGTATTTT
v_call: TRBV9
d_call: .
clone_size: once
j_call: TRBJ2-3

cdr3_aa: CSARGGHGYTF
cdr3_nt: TGCAGTGCTAGGGGGGGGCATGGCTACACCTTC
v_call: TRBV20-1
d_call: .
clone_size: once
j_call: TRBJ1-2

cdr3_aa: CASSVGGALSGYTF
cdr3_nt: TGTGCCAGCAGCGTAGGTGGGGCCTTGTCTGGCTACACCTTC
v_call: TRBV9
d_call: .
clone_size: .
j_call: TRBJ1-2

cdr3_aa: CASSYRGTEGYTF
cdr3_nt: TGTGCCAGCAGTTACCGGGGGACGGAAGGCTACACCTTC
v_call: TRBV6-5
d_call: .
clone_size: .
j_call: TRBJ1-2

cdr3_aa: CASSPADYEQYF
cdr3_nt: TGTGCCAGCTCACCGGCAGACTACGAGCAGTACTTC
v_call: TRBV18
d_call: .
clone_size: .
j_call: TRBJ2-7

cdr3_aa: CAWSLGREPQHF
cdr3_nt: TGTGCCTGGAGCTTAGGGAGGGAGCCCCAGCATTTT
v_call: TRBV30
d_call: .
clone_size: .
j_call: TRBJ1-5